This T cell receptor beta chain is drawn from a study of identical twins. TCRdb reprocessed the 5' RACE reads with MiXCR, giving one entry per CDR3 protein. The table includes about 250,000 distinct CDR3 sequences, roughly 7.5% detected once. The CDR3 has 12 amino acids. Germline V gene data show CDR1 as SQVTM and CDR2 as ANQGSEA. V was cut by 7 bases and J by 0 bases, with 6 bases left in between. This clonotype was counted a few times. These sequences were also reported in another study, on yellow fever vaccine responses in identical twins.

The TCR originated in a woman aged 18-30 years in good health. The gene calls are TRBV29-1 and TRBJ2-2; D is possibly TRBD1 (6 bases). Sequencing was performed on CD8+ T cells sorted from blood. Written as DNA, the CDR3 is TGCAGCGGGACAGCGAACACCGGGGAGCTGTTTTTT. This translates into CSGTANTGELFF.